Listed here are 2 T cell receptor beta chains from one sample, sequenced in a study of T cells in Graves' hyperthyroidism and ophthalmopathy (dated by TCRdb to about 2019). The library came from multiplex PCR. The sequencer listed for this sample is Illumina HiSeq 2000. Amplification of TCR beta CDR3 regions was carried out from RNA transcripts. The first round of RT-PCR for the TCR CDR3 was performed with the HTBI primer set and the Qiagen OneStep RT-PCR kit. Using fastp at Q25 and MiXCR, TCRdb reprocessed the public reads and kept productive beta chains. Rows are combined by CDR3 protein, so each entry shows the most common genes and DNA. In this sample the table shows about 350,000 distinct CDR3 sequences, 15% to 20% of which occur a single time. Jointly, the top ten make up about 16% of the sample. Material: blood. The source of these receptors is a woman in her forties with Graves' ophthalmopathy.

This clonotype was seen repeatedly, ten times or more. The J gene is TRBJ2-2, the V gene TRBV29-1, with D unclear. This CDR3 has 14 residues. Trimming pared 7 bases from V and 1 base from J, leaving 13 bases between. In germline, CDR1 is SQVTM, CDR2 ANQGSEA. CDR3 nucleotides: TGCAGCGGAAAAACCGGGCAGAACACCGGGGAGCTGTTTTTT. As protein: CSGKTGQNTGELFF.

This clonotype was found a few times. This chain uses TRBV6-2 or TRBV6-3 with TRBJ2-3, with D possibly TRBD2 on 6 matching bases. CDR3 length: 14 residues. Looked up from germline, CDR1 is MNHEY and CDR2 is SVGEGT. Trimming removed 7 bases at V and 6 bases at J, with 17 bases between. In DNA, the CDR3 is TGTGCCAGCAATCCCGGACTACGGACGGATACGCAGTATTTT. Amino acid sequence: CASNPGLRTDTQYF.